Listed here is a single TCR beta chain. These data are taken from a study of cytotoxic CD8 clonotypes in ibrutinib-treated CLL. V lost 6 bases to trimming and J lost 6 bases, with 9 bases between them. CDR3 length equals 12 residues. Germline CDR1 is LNHNV and CDR2 is YYDKDF (reference sequence). Genomic DNA in a quantity of about 2.2 micrograms was derived from cryopreserved PBMCs for TCR beta libraries. Sequenced by immunoSEQ multiplex PCR; TCRdb stores in-frame clones only, minus some. In the table there are about 40,000 clones, about three quarters of which are singletons. The sample consisted of PBMCs, taken at disease progression, from a patient treated with ibrutinib. The chain couples TRBV15 to TRBJ2-1, with D possibly TRBD2 on 6 matching bases. The source of this sequence is a human donor with chronic lymphocytic leukemia. The CDR3 coding sequence is TGTGCCACCAGAGGCGGGGCCAATGAGCAGTTCTTC. This translates into CATRGGANEQFF.